Listed below are T cell receptor beta chains from one sample, sequenced in a study of blood T cell repertoires in COVID-19. Assay used: immunoSEQ multiplex PCR; TCRdb lists only in-frame clones, some missing. The sample has about 200,000 clones, over 70% seen once. The sequencing input was peripheral blood. The receptors come from a woman between 65 and 79 years old with acute or convalescent COVID-19. Both conserved end residues are part of each CDR3. A D gene is named only where the DNA matches it firmly. Not all rows give a size; the values are once, few, many and, for expanded clones, a class.

v_gene	d_gene	j_gene	abundance	CDR3aa	CDR3nt
TRBV9	-	TRBJ1-6	once	CASSVTDNNSPLHF	TGTGCCAGCAGCGTGACAGACAATAATTCACCCCTCCACTTT
TRBV2	-	TRBJ2-4	-	CASTAKNIQYF	TGTGCCAGCACTGCCAAAAACATTCAGTACTTC
TRBV27	-	TRBJ1-1	-	CASSLRGGKGAEAFF	TGTGCCAGCAGTCTAAGGGGGGGGAAAGGGGCTGAAGCTTTCTTT
TRBV13	TRBD2	TRBJ2-3	-	CASSERLAGIDTQYF	TGTGCCAGCAGCGAACGACTAGCGGGAATAGATACGCAGTATTTT
TRBV13	TRBD1	TRBJ2-3	few	CASSLKGVGTGTDTQYF	TGTGCCAGCAGCTTAAAGGGGGTGGGGACAGGGACAGATACGCAGTATTTT
TRBV15	-	TRBJ2-7	-	CATSKRGAAFTYEQYF	TGTGCCACCAGCAAGCGCGGGGCGGCTTTCACTTACGAGCAGTACTTC
TRBV4-1	-	TRBJ1-2	-	CASSLSQGDFGYTF	TGCGCCAGCAGCCTGTCCCAGGGTGACTTTGGCTACACCTTC
TRBV7-2	-	TRBJ1-3	few	CASSLDRAGNTIYF	TGTGCCAGCAGCTTAGACAGGGCGGGAAACACCATATATTTT
TRBV14	-	TRBJ2-3	-	CASSHGGSHYF	TGTGCCAGCAGCCACGGGGGTTCCCACTATTTT
TRBV10-3	TRBD2	TRBJ2-2	-	CAISFGTTFTGELFF	TGTGCCATCAGTTTCGGGACTACCTTCACCGGGGAGCTGTTTTTT
TRBV6-1	-	TRBJ1-5	-	CASSDPRGNNQPQHF	TGTGCCAGCAGTGACCCCAGGGGCAACAATCAGCCCCAGCATTTT
TRBV18	TRBD1	TRBJ1-2	few	CASSQGQDYGYTF	TGTGCCAGCTCACAAGGACAGGACTATGGCTACACCTTC
TRBV29-1	TRBD1	TRBJ2-7	once	CSVATGDYEQYF	TGCAGCGTTGCGACAGGGGACTACGAGCAGTACTTC
TRBV19	-	TRBJ2-3	-	CASREGTSTDTQYF	TGTGCCAGCAGAGAGGGGACTAGCACAGATACGCAGTATTTT
TRBV29-1	TRBD1	TRBJ2-4	-	CSVEGQGAWGNIQYF	TGCAGCGTTGAGGGACAGGGGGCTTGGGGAAACATTCAGTACTTC
TRBV7-2	TRBD2	TRBJ2-4	-	CASSPASGGPENIQYF	TGTGCCAGCAGCCCTGCGAGCGGGGGCCCGGAAAACATTCAGTACTTC
TRBV21-1	-	TRBJ2-1	-	CVRGERSNEQFF	TGTGTGAGAGGTGAGCGGTCCAATGAGCAGTTCTTC
TRBV18	TRBD1	TRBJ1-2	-	CASSAGQDYGYTF	TGTGCCAGCTCGGCGGGACAGGACTATGGCTACACCTTC
TRBV18	TRBD1	TRBJ1-1	-	CASSKQGASTDTEAFF	TGTGCCAGCTCCAAACAGGGGGCGAGTACGGACACTGAAGCTTTCTTT
TRBV9	TRBD2	TRBJ2-1	few	CASSVQIGTTDEQFF	TGTGCCAGCAGCGTGCAGATTGGGACTACCGATGAGCAGTTCTTC
TRBV28	TRBD1	TRBJ2-6	-	CASSKTGGASGANVLTF	TGTGCCAGCAGTAAAACAGGGGGCGCCTCCGGGGCCAACGTCCTGACTTTC
TRBV5-1	TRBD2	TRBJ2-5	-	CASSPSGLAGETQYF	TGCGCCAGCAGCCCGTCGGGACTAGCAGGCGAGACCCAGTACTTC